Included here is one TCR beta chain sequence, with context. The antigen remains undetermined. The data stem from a study of cytomegalovirus exposure and HLA in healthy donors. Regarding the study as a whole: Reports showed the classifier diagnosing cytomegalovirus status with high specificity and sensitivity. That first-cohort TCR clusters tended to co-occur in the 120 or so validation repertoires was found in a later analysis.

While the first cohort had around 700 subjects, the donors belonged to the separate validation cohort of 120 subjects. The CDR3 runs 17 residues. V dropped 2 bases and J dropped 1 base, with 16 bases sitting between them. Looked up from germline, CDR1 is SGHDT and CDR2 is YYEEEE. Profiled with immunoSEQ multiplex PCR; TCRdb holds only in-frame clones, not every one. The sample contains some 240,000 clones, around 87% of which appear only once. This clonotype originated in a young woman in good health and CMV-seropositive. The chain carries TRBV5-6 and TRBJ1-5; D remains ambiguous. Sequencing was performed on PBMCs. The CDR3 region has the DNA TGTGCCAGCAGCTTATGGTGGGGAGGGCAAAGCAATCAGCCCCAGCATTTT. Encoded protein: CASSLWWGGQSNQPQHF.